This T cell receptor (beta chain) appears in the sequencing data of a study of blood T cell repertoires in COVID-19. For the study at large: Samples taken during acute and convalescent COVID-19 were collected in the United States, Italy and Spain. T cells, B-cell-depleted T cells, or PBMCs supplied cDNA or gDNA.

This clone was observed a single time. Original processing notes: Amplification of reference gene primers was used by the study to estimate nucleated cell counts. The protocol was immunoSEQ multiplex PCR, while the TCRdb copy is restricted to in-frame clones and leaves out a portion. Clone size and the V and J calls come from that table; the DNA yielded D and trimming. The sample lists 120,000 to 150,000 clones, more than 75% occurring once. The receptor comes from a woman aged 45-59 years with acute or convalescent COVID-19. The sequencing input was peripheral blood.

This chain's CDR3 is CAISQSPGQGHEKLFF. Written as DNA, the CDR3 is TGTGCCATCTCCCAAAGTCCGGGACAGGGTCATGAAAAACTGTTTTTT. This chain links TRBV10-3 with TRBJ1-4; 9 bases align to TRBD1. Per germline, CDR1 ENHRY and CDR2 SYGVKD. The CDR3 covers 16 residues. The trim removed 8 bases at V and 6 bases at J, leaving 13 bases unmatched.